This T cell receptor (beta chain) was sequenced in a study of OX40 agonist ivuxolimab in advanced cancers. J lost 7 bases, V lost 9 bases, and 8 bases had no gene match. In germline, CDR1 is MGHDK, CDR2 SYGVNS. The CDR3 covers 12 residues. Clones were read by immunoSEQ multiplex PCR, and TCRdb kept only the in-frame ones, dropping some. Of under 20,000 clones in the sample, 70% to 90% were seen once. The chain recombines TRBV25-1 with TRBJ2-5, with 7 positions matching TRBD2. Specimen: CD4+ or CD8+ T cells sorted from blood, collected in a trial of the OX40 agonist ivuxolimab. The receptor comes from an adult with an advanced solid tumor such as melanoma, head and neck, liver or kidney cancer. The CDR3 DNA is TGTGCCAGTGGCCTAGCGGTCGGGACCCAGTACTTC. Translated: CASGLAVGTQYF.